The 4 T cell receptor beta chains below come from one sample, sequenced in a study of T cell responses to AZD1222 COVID-19 vaccine. The data were produced by immunoSEQ multiplex PCR, yet TCRdb's version contains in-frame clones alone and is incomplete. The sample has about 180,000 clones; about 86% are singletons. The source was peripheral blood, collected on day 0 of AZD1222 vaccination. The source is an adult in good health.

CDR3 sequence (DNA): TGTGCCAGTAGGCAGACAGGGGGGGGTCAGCCCCAGCATTTT. It yields the protein CASRQTGGGQPQHF. The V gene is TRBV19, the J gene TRBJ1-5, with 9 nucleotides matching TRBD1. The V gene's germline CDR1 is LNHDA and CDR2 SQIVND (reference sequence). This CDR3 is built from 14 residues. J gave up 6 bases and V 6 bases, and 6 bases lay outside the gene matches.

The chain employs TRBV6-4 and TRBJ2-3, with 8 bases lining up with TRBD1. The trim removed 11 bases at V and 2 bases at J, leaving 6 bases unmatched. Germline loops: CDR1 MRHNA, CDR2 SNTAGT. This CDR3 comprises 13 residues. The CDR3 DNA sequence: TGTGCCTCCTCGACAGGGGCCACAGATACGCAGTATTTT. Translating it yields CASSTGATDTQYF.

The rearrangement joins TRBV28 to TRBJ1-4; maybe TRBD1 (6 bases). CDR1 is MDHEN and CDR2 is SYDVKM in the germline V gene. V lost 6 bases to trimming and J lost 1 base, with 12 bases between them. This CDR3 comprises 15 residues. CDR3 residues: CASSPTDRTNEKLFF. The CDR3 DNA reads as TGTGCCAGCAGCCCTACGGACAGAACTAATGAAAAACTGTTTTTT.

The V gene is TRBV28, the J gene TRBJ2-3; D tentatively reads TRBD1 or TRBD2 (6 bases each). There are 14 residues in the CDR3. The germline V gene has CDR1 MDHEN and CDR2 SYDVKM. V lost 8 bases, J lost 2 bases, and 14 bases lay in between. The CDR3 coding sequence is TGTGCCAGCCGTTCGGGGGCCTTCACAGATACGCAGTATTTT. Amino acids: CASRSGAFTDTQYF.